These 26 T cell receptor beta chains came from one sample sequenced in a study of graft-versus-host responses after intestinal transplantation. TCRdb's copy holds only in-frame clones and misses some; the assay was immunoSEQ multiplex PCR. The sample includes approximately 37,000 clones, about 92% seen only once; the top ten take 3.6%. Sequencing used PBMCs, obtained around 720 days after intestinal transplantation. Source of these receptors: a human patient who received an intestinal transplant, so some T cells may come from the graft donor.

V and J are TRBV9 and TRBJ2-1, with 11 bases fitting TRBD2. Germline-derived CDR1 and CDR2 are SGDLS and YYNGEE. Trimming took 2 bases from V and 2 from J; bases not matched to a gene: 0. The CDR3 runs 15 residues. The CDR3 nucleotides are TGTGCCAGCAGCGTGACTAGCGGGGCCTACAATGAGCAGTTCTTC. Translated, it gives CASSVTSGAYNEQFF.

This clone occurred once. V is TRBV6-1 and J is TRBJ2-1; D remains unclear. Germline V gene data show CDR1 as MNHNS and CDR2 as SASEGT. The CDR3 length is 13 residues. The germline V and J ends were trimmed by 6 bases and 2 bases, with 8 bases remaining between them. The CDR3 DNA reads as TGTGCCAGCAGATTGACGGCCTACAATGAGCAGTTCTTC. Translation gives CASRLTAYNEQFF.

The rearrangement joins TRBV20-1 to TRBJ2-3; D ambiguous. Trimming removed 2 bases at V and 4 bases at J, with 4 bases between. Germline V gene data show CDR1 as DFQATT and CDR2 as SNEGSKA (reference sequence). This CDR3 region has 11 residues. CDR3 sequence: CSARRADTQYF. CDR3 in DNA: TGCAGTGCTAGACGCGCAGATACGCAGTATTTT.

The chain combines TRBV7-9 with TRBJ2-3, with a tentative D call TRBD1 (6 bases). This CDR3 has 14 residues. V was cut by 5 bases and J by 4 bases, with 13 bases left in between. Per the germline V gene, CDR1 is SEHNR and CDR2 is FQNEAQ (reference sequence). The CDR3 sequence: CASSPRTDSDTQYF. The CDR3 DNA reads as TGTGCCAGCAGCCCCCGGACAGACTCAGATACGCAGTATTTT.

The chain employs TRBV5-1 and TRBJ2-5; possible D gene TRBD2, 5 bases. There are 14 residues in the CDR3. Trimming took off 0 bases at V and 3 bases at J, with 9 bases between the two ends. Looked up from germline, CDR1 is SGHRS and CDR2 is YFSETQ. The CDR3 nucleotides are TGCGCCAGCAGCTTGGAGAGCGGAGAAGAGACCCAGTACTTC. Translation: CASSLESGEETQYF. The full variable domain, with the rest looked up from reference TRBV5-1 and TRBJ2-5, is KAGVTQTPRYLIKTRGQQVTLSCSPISGHRSVSWYQQTPGQGLQFLFEYFSETQRNKGNFPGRFSGRQFSNSRSEMNVSTLELGDSALYLCASSLESGEETQYFGPGTRLLVL.

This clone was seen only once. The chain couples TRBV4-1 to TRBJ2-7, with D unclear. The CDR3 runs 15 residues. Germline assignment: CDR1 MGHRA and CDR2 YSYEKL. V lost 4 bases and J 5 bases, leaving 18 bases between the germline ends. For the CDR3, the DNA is TGCGCCAGCAGCCCCCTGGAGATCTCCGTCCACGAGCAGTACTTC. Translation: CASSPLEISVHEQYF.

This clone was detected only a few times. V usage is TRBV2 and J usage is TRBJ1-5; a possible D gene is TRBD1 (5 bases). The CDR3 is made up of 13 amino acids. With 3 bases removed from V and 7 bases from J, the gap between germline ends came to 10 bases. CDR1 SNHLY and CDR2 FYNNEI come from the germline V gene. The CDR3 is CASSEGLAQPQHF. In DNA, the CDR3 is TGTGCCAGCAGTGAGGGACTAGCACAGCCCCAGCATTTT. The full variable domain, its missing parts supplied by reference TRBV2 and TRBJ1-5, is EPEVTQTPSHQVTQMGQEVILRCVPISNHLYFYWYRQILGQKVEFLVSFYNNEISEKSEIFDDQFSVERPDGSNFTLKIRSTKLEDSAMYFCASSEGLAQPQHFGDGTRLSIL.

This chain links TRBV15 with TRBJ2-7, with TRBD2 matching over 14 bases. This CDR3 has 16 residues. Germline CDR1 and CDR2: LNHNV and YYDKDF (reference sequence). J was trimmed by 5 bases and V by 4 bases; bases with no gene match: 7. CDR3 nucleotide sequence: TGTGCCACCAGCACGGGACTAGCGGGGGAGGGACACGAGCAGTACTTC. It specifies CATSTGLAGEGHEQYF.

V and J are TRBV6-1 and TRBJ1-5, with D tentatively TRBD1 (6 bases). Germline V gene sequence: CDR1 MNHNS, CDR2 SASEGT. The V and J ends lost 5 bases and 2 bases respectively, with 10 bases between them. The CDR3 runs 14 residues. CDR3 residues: CASSNRQGNQPQHF. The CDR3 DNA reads TGTGCCAGCAGTAACCGACAGGGCAATCAGCCCCAGCATTTT.

The CDR3 region is CASSSGTTKETQYF. The CDR3 bases are TGTGCCAGCAGCTCCGGGACTACCAAAGAGACCCAGTACTTC. The chain employs TRBV5-4 and TRBJ2-5; TRBD2 agrees at 7 bases. Germline values: CDR1 SGHNT, CDR2 YYREEE (reference sequence). With 3 bases clipped from V and 3 bases from J, the junction kept 5 bases outside the gene matches. This CDR3 region has 14 residues.

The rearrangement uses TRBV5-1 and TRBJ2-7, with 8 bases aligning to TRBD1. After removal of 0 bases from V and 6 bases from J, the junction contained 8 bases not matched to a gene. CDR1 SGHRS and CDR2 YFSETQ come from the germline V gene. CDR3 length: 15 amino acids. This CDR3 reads CASSLANLQGGEQYF. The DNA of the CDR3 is TGCGCCAGCAGCTTGGCCAATTTACAGGGGGGCGAGCAGTACTTC. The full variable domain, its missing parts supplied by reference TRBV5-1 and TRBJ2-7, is KAGVTQTPRYLIKTRGQQVTLSCSPISGHRSVSWYQQTPGQGLQFLFEYFSETQRNKGNFPGRFSGRQFSNSRSEMNVSTLELGDSALYLCASSLANLQGGEQYFGPGTRLTVT.

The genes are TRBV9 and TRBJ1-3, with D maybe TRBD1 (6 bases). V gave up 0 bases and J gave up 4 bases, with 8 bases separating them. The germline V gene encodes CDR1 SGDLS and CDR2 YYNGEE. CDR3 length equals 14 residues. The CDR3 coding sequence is TGTGCCAGCAGCGTAGGGGGACAAGGAAACACCATATATTTT. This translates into CASSVGGQGNTIYF. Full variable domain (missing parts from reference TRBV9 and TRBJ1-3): DSGVTQTPKHLITATGQRVTLRCSPRSGDLSVYWYQQSLDQGLQFLIQYYNGEERAKGNILERFSAQQFPDLHSELNLSSLELGDSALYFCASSVGGQGNTIYFGEGSWLTVV.

Written as DNA, the CDR3 is TGTGCCAGTACTGATACAGGGGCACGACAGCCCCAGCATTTT. The encoded protein is CASTDTGARQPQHF. The chain has TRBV19 and TRBJ1-5, with TRBD1 matching 7 bases. J lost 7 bases, V lost 7 bases, and 10 bases had no gene match. The CDR3 contains 14 residues. From germline, CDR1 is LNHDA and CDR2 SQIVND (reference sequence).

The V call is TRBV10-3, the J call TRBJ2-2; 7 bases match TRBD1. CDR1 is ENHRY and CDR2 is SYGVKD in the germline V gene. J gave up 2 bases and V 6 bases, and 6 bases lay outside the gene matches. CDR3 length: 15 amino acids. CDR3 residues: CAIREQGSNTGELFF. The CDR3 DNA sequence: TGTGCCATCAGAGAACAGGGGTCAAACACCGGGGAGCTGTTTTTT.

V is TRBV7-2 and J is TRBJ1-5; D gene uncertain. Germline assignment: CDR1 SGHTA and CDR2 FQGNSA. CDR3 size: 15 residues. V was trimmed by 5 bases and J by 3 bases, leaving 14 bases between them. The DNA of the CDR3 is TGTGCCAGCAGCCAAATTGGAAGTAACAATCAGCCCCAGCATTTT. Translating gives CASSQIGSNNQPQHF. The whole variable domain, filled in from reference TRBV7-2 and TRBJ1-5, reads GAGVSQSPSNKVTEKGKDVELRCDPISGHTALYWYRQSLGQGLEFLIYFQGNSAPDKSGLPSDRFSAERTGGSVSTLTIQRTQQEDSAVYLCASSQIGSNNQPQHFGDGTRLSIL.

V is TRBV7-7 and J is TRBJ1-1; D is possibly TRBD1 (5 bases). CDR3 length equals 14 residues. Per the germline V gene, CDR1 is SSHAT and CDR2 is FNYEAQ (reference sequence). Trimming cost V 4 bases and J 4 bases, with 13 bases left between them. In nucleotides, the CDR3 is TGTGCCAGCAGCTATCCCTTCGGGGGCACTGAAGCTTTCTTT. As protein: CASSYPFGGTEAFF.

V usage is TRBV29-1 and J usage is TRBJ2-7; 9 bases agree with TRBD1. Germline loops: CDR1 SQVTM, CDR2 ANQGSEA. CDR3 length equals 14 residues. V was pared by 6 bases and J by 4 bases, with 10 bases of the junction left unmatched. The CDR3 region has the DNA TGCAGCGTCGTTGGTCTACAGGGGGCATACGAGCAGTACTTC. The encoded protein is CSVVGLQGAYEQYF.

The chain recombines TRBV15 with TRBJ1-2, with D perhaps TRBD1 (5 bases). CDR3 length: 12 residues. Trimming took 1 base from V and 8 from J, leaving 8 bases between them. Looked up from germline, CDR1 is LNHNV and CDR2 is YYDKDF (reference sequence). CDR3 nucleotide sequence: TGTGCCACCAGCAGAGTCCGGGGGGGCTACACCTTC. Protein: CATSRVRGGYTF.

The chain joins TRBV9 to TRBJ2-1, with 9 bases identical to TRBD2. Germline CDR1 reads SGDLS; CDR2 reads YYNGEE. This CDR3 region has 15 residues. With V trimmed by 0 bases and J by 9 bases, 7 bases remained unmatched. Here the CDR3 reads CASSVAGTSSGEQFF. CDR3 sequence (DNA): TGTGCCAGCAGCGTAGCCGGGACTAGCAGTGGTGAGCAGTTCTTC.

Here the CDR3 DNA reads TGCGCCAGCAGCTTTTTGGCGGGGCCTTCTGACACCGGGGAGCTGTTTTTT. It specifies CASSFLAGPSDTGELFF. V is TRBV5-1 and J is TRBJ2-2; TRBD2 might be the D (6 bases). Between the trimmed V and J ends, which lost 2 bases and 3 bases, there was a span of 17 bases. Germline lookup yields CDR1 SGHRS and CDR2 YFSETQ. The CDR3 loop spans 17 amino acids. The entire variable domain, with the rest obtained from reference TRBV5-1 and TRBJ2-2, is as follows: KAGVTQTPRYLIKTRGQQVTLSCSPISGHRSVSWYQQTPGQGLQFLFEYFSETQRNKGNFPGRFSGRQFSNSRSEMNVSTLELGDSALYLCASSFLAGPSDTGELFFGEGSRLTVL.

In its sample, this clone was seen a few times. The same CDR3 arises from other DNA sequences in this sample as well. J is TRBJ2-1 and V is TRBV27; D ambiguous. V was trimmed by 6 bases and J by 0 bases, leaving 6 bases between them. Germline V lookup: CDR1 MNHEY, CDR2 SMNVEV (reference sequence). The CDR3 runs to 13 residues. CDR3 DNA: TGTGCCAGCAGCCTTAGCTCCTACAATGAGCAGTTCTTC. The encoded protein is CASSLSSYNEQFF.

CDR3: CASSLLERGAGEQYF. Written as DNA, the CDR3 is TGTGCCAGCAGCTTACTAGAGCGAGGGGCTGGCGAGCAGTACTTC. The V and J genes are TRBV7-9 and TRBJ2-7; possibly TRBD1 or TRBD2 for D (5 bases each). The CDR3 loop spans 15 amino acids. Germline-derived CDR1 and CDR2 are SEHNR and FQNEAQ (reference sequence). V lost 2 bases, J lost 6 bases, and 17 bases lay in between.

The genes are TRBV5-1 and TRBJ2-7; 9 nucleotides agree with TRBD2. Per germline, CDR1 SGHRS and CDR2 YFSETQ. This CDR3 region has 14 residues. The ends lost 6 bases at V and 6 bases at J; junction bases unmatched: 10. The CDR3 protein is CASMSPWREGEQYF. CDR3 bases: TGCGCCAGCATGTCGCCCTGGCGGGAGGGCGAGCAGTACTTC.

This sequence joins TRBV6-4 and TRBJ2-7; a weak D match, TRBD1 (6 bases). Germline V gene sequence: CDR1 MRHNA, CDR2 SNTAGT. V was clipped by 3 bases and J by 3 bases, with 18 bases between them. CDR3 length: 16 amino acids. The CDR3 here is CASSDRSLRGNYEQYF. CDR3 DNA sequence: TGTGCCAGCAGTGATCGGTCCCTCAGGGGAAACTACGAGCAGTACTTC.

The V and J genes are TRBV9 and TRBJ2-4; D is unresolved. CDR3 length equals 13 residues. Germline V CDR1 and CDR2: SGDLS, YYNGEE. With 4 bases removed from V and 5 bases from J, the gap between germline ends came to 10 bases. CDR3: CASSSGGENIQYF. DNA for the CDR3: TGTGCCAGCAGCTCAGGTGGGGAAAACATTCAGTACTTC.

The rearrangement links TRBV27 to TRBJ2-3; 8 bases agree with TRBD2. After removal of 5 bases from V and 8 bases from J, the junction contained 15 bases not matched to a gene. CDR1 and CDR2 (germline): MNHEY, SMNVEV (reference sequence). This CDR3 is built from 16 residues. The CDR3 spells CASSSAGGRRRGTQYF. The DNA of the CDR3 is TGTGCCAGCAGTAGTGCGGGAGGCCGACGGCGTGGTACGCAGTATTTT.